This T cell receptor (beta chain) was identified during a study of regulatory T cells in long-lasting Graves disease. Time point here: persistent/refractory GD, antithyroid drugs over 5 years with positive TRAb. Extracted PBMC RNA gave rise to the TCR library. The CDR3 length is 14 residues. J lost 5 bases, V lost 6 bases, and 6 bases had no gene match. Arm-PCR of CDR3 regions and iRepertoire HTBI primers were the basis on which TCR beta libraries were built. TCRdb independently ran MiXCR on the multiplex PCR reads; one entry per CDR3 protein. The sample gives under 500,000 distinct CDR3 sequences, less than 25% of which show up once; about 20% is in the top ten. This clonotype occurred a few times.

This chain connects TRBV12-3 or TRBV12-4 to TRBJ2-5; 10 bases agree with TRBD2. Here the sequenced sample was peripheral blood mononuclear cells (PBMCs), taken when the disease was refractory, from a patient treated with antithyroid drugs. The sequence derives from a female donor with Graves disease. CDR3 region: CASRSGRAWETQYF. The CDR3 DNA is TGTGCCAGCAGGAGCGGGAGGGCCTGGGAGACCCAGTACTTC.